This T cell receptor (beta chain) was retrieved from a study of T cell responses to AZD1222 COVID-19 vaccine. General observations from the study: An increase in Spike-specific TCR breadth and depth was observed after two AZD1222 doses. CD4 TCRs linked to vaccination spanned spike, dominating at 160-218 and 743-854. Close to half of all spike-specific TCRs reportedly target regions of the variants that are unmutated. White British donors predominated, females outnumbered males, and clonal diversity was possibly underestimated.

The CDR3 runs to 14 residues. The trim removed 8 bases at V and 0 bases at J, leaving 7 bases unmatched. The V gene's germline CDR1 is MNHEY and CDR2 SVGAGI. Clones were sequenced by immunoSEQ multiplex PCR, and TCRdb holds only the in-frame ones, with some missing. Of fewer than 120,000 clones detected, about 94% appear once; the ten largest clones hold 2.5% to 3.5%. To note about this clone: Its antigen remains unknown.

The source material was peripheral blood, sampled 28 days after the second AZD1222 dose. This TCR was sampled from an adult who received the AZD1222 COVID-19 vaccine. The chain recombines TRBV6-5 with TRBJ2-7; 7 bases agree with TRBD1. This chain's CDR3 is CASSGWDSSYEQYF. The CDR3 region has the DNA TGTGCCAGCTCCGGTTGGGACAGCTCCTACGAGCAGTACTTC.